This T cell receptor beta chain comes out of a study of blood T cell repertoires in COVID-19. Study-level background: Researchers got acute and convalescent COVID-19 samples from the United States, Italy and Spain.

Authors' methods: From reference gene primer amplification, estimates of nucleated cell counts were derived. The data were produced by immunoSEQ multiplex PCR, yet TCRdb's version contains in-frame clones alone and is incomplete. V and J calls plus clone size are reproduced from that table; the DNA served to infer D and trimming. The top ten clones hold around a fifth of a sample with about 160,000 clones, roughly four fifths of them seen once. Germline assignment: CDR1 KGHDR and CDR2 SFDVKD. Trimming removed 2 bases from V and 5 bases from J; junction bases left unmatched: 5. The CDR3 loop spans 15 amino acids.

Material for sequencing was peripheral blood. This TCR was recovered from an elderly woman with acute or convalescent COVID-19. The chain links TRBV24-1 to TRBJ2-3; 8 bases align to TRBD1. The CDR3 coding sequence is TGTGCCACCAGTGATTCCGGGACAGGTAAAGATACGCAGTATTTT. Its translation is CATSDSGTGKDTQYF.